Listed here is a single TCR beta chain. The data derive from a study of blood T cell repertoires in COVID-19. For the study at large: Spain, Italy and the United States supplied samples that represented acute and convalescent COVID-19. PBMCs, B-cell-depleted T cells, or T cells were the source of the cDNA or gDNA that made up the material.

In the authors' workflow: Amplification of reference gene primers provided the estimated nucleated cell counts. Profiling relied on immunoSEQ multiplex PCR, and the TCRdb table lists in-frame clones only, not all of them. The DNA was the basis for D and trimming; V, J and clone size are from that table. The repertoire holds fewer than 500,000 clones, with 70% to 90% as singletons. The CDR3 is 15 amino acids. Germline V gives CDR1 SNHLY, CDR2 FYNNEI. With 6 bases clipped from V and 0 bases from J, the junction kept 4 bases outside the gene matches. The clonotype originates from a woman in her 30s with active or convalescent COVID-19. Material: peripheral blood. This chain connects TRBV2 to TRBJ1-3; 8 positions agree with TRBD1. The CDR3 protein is CASRQDRGSGNTIYF. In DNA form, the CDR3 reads TGTGCCAGCAGACAAGACAGGGGCTCTGGAAACACCATATATTTT.